This T cell receptor (beta chain) is drawn from a study of T-cell memory formation after mild COVID-19. Study-wide background: The TCR clusters were mostly specific to one donor.

The CDR3 has 15 amino acids. V was clipped by 1 base and J by 0 bases; unmatched bases: 1. Per the germline V gene, CDR1 is SGHVS and CDR2 is FNYEAQ. TCRdb re-called the 5' RACE reads with MiXCR, one entry per CDR3 protein. This sample yields under 50,000 distinct CDR3 sequences, of which less than 9.5% are seen a single time; 12% belongs to the top ten. This clonotype was detected a few times. What it binds is not known. Study-level findings and limits: Clones that contracted from day 15 to 85 had balanced CD4/CD8; later expanders were CD4+ biased.

V is TRBV7-6 and J is TRBJ2-5; 8 bases agree with TRBD2. This receptor was taken from an adult woman who had mild COVID-19 (a few samples of this study predate the infection). Cell type and time point are not known. The sequencing sample was made of PBMCs or a T cell subset sorted from them (not recorded which). CDR3 sequence reads: CASSLVAGHQETQYF. The CDR3 nucleotides read TGTGCCAGCAGCTTAGTAGCGGGGCACCAAGAGACCCAGTACTTC.